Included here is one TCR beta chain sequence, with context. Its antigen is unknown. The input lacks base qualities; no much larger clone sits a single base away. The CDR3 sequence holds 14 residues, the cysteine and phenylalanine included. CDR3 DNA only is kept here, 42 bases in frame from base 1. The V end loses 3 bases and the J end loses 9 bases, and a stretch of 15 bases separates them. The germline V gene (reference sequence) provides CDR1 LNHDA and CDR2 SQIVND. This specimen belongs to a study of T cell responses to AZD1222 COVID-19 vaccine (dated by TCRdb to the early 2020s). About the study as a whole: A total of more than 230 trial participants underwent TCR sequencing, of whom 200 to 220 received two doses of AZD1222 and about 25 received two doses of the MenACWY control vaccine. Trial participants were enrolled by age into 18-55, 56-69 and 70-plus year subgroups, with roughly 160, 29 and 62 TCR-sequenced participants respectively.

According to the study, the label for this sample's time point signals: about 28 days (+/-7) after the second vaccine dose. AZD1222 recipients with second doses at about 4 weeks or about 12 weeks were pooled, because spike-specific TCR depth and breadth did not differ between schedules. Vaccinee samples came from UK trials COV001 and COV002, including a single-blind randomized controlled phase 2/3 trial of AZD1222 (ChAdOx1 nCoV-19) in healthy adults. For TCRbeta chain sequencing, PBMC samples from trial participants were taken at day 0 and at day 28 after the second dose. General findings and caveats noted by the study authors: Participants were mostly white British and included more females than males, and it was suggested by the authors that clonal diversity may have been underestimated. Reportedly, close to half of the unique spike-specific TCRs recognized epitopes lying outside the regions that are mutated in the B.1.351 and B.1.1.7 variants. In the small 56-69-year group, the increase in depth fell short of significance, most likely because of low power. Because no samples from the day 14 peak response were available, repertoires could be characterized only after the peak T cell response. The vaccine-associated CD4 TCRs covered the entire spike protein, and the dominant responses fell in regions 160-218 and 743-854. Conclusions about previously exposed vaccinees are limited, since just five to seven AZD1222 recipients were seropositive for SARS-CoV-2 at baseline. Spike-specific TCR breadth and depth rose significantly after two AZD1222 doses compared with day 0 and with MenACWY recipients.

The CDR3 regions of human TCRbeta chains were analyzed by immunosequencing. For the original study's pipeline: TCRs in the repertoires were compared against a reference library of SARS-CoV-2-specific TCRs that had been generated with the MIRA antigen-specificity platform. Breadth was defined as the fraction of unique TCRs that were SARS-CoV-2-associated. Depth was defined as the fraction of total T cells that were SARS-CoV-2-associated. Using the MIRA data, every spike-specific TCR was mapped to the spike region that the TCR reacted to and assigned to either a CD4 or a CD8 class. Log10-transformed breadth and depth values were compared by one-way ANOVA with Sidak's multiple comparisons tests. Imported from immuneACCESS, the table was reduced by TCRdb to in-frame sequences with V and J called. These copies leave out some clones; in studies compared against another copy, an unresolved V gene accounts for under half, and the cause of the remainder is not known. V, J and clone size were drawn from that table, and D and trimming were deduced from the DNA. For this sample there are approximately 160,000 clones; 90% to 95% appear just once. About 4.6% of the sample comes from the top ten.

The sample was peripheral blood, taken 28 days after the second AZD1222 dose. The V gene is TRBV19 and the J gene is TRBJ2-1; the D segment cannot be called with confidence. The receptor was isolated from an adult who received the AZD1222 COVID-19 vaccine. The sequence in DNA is TGTGCCAGTAGTATTCTACCGTCCTGGGGTGAGCAGTTCTTC. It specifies CASSILPSWGEQFF.